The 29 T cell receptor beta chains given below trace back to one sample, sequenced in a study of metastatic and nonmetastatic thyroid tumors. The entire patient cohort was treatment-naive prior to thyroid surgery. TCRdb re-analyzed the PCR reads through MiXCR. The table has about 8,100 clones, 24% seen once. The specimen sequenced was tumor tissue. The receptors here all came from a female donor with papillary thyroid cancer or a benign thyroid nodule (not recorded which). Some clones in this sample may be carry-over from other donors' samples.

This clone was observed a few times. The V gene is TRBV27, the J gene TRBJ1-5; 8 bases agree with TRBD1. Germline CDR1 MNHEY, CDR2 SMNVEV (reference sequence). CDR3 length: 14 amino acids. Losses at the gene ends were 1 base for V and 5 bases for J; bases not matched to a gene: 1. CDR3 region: CASSLYRGDQPQHF. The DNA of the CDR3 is TGTGCCAGCAGTTTATACAGGGGGGATCAGCCCCAGCATTTT.

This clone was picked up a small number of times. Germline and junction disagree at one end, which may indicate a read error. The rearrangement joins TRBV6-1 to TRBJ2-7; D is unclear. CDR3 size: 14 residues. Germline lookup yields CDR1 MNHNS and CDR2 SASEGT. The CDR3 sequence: CASKASLSSSEQYF. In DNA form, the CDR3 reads TGTGCCAGCAAAGCAAGCCTATCCTCCTCCGAGCAGTACTTC.

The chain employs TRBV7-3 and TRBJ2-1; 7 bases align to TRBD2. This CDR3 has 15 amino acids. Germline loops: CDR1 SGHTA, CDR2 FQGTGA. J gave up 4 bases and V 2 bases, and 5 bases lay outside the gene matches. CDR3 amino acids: CASSLLGGRYNEQFF. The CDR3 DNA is TGTGCCAGCAGCTTATTGGGCGGGAGATACAATGAGCAGTTCTTC.

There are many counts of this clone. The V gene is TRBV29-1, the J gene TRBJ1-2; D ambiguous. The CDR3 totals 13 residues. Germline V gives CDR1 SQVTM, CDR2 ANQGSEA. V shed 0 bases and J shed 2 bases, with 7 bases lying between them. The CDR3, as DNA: TGCAGCGTTGAAGACCGCAGGAACTATGGCTACACCTTC. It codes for CSVEDRRNYGYTF.

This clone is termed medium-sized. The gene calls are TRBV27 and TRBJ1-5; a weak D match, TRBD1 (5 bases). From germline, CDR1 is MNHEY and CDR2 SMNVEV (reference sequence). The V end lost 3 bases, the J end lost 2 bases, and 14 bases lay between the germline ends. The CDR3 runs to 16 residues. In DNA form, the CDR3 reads TGTGCCAGCAGTTTCCGGGGCCGATATCGCAATCAGCCCCAGCATTTT. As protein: CASSFRGRYRNQPQHF.

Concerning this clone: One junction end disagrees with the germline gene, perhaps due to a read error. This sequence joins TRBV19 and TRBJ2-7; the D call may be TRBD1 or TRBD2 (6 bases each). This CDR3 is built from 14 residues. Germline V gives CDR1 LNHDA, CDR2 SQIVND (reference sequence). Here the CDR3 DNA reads TGTACCAGTAGTACTAGAGGGGGGACCTACGAGCAGTACTTC. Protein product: CTSSTRGGTYEQYF.

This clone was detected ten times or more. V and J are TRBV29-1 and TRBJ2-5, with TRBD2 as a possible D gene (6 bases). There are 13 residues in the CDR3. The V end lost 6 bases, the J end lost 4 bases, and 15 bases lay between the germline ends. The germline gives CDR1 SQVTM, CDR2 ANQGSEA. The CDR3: CSVFGQEGETQYF. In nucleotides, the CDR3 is TGCAGCGTCTTCGGTCAGGAGGGAGAGACCCAGTACTTC.

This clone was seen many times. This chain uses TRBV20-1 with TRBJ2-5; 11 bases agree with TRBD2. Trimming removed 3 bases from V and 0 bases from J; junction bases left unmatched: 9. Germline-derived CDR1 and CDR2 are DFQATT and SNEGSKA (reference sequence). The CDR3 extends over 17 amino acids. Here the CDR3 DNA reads TGCAGTGCTAGCGCCGCGTCTAGCGGGGGGAACCAAGAGACCCAGTACTTC. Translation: CSASAASSGGNQETQYF.

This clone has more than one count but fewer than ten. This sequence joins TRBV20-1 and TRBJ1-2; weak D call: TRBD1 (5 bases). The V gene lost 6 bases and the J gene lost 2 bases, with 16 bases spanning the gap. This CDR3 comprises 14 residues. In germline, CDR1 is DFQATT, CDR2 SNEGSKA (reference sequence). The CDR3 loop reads CSAERGGPNYGYTF. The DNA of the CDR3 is TGCAGTGCCGAGAGGGGCGGACCCAACTATGGCTACACCTTC.

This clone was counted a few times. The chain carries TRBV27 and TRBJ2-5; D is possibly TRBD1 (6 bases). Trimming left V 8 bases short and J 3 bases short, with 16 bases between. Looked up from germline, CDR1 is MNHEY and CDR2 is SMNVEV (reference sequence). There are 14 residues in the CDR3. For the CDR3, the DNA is TGTGCCAGCGTCGCGCCGGGACACGAAGAGACCCAGTACTTC. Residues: CASVAPGHEETQYF.

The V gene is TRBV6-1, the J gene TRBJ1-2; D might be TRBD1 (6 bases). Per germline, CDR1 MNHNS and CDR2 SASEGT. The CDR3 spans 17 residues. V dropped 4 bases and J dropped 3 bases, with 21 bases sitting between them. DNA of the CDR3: TGTGCCAGCAGTGCAAGAACTAGGGGGAAGGGGGACTATGGCTACACCTTC. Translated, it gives CASSARTRGKGDYGYTF.

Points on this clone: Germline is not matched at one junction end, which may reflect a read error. CDR3 amino acids: CASSVTGDSYNEQFF. The CDR3 DNA reads TGTGCCAGCAGCGTGACAGGGGACTCCTATAATGAGCAGTTCTTC. The chain carries TRBV9 and TRBJ2-1; 8 bases map to TRBD1. This CDR3 region has 15 residues. Looked up from germline, CDR1 is SGDLS and CDR2 is YYNGEE.

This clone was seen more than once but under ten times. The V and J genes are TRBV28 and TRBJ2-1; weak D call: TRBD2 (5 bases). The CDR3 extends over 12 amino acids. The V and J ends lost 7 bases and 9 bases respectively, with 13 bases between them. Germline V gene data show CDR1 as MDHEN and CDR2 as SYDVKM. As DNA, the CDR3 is TGTGCCAGCATCCACAGCGGCGGTGAGCAGTTCTTC. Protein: CASIHSGGEQFF.

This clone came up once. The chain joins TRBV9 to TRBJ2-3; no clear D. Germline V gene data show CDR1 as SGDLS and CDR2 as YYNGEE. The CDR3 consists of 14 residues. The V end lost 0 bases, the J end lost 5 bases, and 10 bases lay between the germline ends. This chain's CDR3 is CASSVDILEDTQYF. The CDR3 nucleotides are TGTGCCAGCAGCGTAGACATCCTGGAAGATACGCAGTATTTT.

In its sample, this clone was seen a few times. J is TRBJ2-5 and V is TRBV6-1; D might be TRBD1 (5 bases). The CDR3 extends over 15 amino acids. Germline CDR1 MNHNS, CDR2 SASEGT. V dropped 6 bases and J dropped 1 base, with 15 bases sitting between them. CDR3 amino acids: CASRGVPGGQETQYF. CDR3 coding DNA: TGTGCCAGCAGAGGGGTCCCAGGCGGCCAAGAGACCCAGTACTTC.

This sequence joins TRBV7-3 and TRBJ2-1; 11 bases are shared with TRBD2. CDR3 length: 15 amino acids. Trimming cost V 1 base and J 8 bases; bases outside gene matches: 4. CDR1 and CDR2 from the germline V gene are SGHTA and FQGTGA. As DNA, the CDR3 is TGTGCCAGCAGCTTAAGTAGCGGGAGGGCCGATGAGCAGTTCTTC. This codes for CASSLSSGRADEQFF.

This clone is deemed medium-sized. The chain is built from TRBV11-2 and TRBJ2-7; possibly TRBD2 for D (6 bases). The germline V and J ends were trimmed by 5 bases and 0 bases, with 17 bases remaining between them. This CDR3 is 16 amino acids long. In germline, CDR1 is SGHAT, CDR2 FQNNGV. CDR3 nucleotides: TGTGCCAGCAGCCCTAGGGTTGGGGGGAGCTCCTACGAGCAGTACTTC. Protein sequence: CASSPRVGGSSYEQYF.

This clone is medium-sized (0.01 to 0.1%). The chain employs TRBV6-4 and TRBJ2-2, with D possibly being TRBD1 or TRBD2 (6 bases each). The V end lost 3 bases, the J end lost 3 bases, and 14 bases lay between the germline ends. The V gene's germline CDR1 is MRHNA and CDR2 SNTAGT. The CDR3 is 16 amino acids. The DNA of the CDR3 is TGTGCCAGCAGTGAGAGAGGAGGGGGAGACACCGGGGAGCTGTTTTTT. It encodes CASSERGGGDTGELFF.

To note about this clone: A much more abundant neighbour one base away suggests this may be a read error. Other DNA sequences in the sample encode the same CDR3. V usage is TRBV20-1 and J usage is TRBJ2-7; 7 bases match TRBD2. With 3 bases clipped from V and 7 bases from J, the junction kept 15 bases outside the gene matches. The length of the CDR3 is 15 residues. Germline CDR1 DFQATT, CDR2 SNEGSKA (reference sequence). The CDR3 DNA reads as TGCAGTGCTAGCCGCGGCGGGGGAGGGCTCGGGGAGCAGTACTTC. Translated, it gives CSASRGGGGLGEQYF.

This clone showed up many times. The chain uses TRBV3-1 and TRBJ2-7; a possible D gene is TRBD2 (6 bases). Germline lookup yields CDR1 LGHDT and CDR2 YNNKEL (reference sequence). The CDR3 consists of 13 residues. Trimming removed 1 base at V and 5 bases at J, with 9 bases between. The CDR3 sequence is CASSQGGVHEQYF. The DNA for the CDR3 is TGTGCCAGCAGCCAAGGGGGGGTACACGAGCAGTACTTC.

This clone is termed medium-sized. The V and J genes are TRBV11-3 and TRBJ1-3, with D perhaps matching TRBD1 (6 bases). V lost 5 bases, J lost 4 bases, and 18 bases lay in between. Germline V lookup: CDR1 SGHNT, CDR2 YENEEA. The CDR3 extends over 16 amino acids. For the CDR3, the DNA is TGTGCCAGCAGCCCTCACACAGGGCGCCTAGGAAACACCATATATTTT. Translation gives CASSPHTGRLGNTIYF.

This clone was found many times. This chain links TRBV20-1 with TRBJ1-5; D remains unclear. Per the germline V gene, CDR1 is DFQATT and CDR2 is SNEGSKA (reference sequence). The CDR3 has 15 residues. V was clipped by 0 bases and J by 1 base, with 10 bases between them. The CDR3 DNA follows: TGCAGTGCTAGAGAACTAGGGCCCAGCAATCAGCCCCAGCATTTT. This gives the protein CSARELGPSNQPQHF.

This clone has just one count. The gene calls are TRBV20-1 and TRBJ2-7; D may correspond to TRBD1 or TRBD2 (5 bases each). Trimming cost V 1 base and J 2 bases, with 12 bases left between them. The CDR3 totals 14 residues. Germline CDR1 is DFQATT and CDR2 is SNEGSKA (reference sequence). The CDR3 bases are TGCAGTGCTAGAGGCCCCGGGACGGCCTACGAGCAGTACTTC. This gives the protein CSARGPGTAYEQYF.

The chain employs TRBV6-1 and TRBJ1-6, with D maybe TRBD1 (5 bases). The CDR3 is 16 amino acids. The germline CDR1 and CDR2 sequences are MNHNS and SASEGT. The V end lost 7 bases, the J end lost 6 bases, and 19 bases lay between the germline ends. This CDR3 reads CASTPGTDLGNSPLHF. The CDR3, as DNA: TGTGCCAGCACCCCAGGGACGGACTTGGGTAATTCACCCCTCCACTTT.

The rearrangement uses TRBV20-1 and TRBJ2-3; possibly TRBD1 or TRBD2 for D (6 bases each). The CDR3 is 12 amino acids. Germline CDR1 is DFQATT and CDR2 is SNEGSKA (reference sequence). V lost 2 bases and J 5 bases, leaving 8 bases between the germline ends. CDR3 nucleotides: TGCAGTGCTAGAAGGGGGGAAGATACGCAGTATTTT. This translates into CSARRGEDTQYF.

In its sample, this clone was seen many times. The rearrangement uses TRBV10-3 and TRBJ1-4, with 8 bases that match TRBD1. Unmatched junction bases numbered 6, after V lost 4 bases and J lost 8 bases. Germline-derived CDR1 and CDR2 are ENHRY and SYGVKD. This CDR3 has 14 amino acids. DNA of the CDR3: TGTGCCATCAGTGCGGCACAGGGGGAAGAAAAACTGTTTTTT. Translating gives CAISAAQGEEKLFF.

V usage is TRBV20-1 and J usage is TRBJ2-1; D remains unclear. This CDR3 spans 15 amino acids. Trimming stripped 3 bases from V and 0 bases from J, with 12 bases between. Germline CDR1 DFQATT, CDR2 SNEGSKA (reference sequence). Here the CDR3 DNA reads TGCAGTGCTAGGAGCGCACCGAGCTCCTACAATGAGCAGTTCTTC. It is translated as CSARSAPSSYNEQFF.

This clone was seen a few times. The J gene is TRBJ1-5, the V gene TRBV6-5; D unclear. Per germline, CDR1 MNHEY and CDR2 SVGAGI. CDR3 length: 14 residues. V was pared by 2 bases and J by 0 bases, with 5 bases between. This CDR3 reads CASSYRYSNQPQHF. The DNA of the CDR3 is TGTGCCAGCAGTTACCGGTATAGCAATCAGCCCCAGCATTTT.

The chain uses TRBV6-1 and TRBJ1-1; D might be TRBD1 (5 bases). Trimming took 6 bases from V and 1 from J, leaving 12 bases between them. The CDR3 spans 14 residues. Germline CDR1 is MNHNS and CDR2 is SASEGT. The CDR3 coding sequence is TGTGCCAGCAGAAGGGACTCTTGGAACACTGAAGCTTTCTTT. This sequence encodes CASRRDSWNTEAFF.